Listed below are T cell receptor beta chains from one sample, sequenced in a study of T cell repertoires in cytomegalovirus infection. MiXCR, applied by TCRdb to the reads, yields one record per CDR3 protein. The sample holds 450,000 to 550,000 distinct CDR3 sequences, about 15% seen once. The sequenced sample consisted of CD8+ T cells from PBMCs. The source is a human donor in good health (CMV status not recorded). Some clones in this sample may be carry-over from other donors' samples. Both conserved end residues are part of each CDR3. D genes are given only for firm matches. Expanded clones get a size class; other rows say once, few or many, or leave the size out.

d_gene | abundance | j_gene | v_gene | CDR3aa | CDR3nt
. | many | TRBJ1-1 | TRBV5-1 | CASSSRDTNTEAFF | TGCGCCAGCAGCTCCAGGGATACGAACACTGAAGCTTTCTTT
. | . | TRBJ2-7 | TRBV5-1 | CASSLTAARVGPPGEQYF | TGCGCCAGCAGCTTAACGGCGGCCCGGGTAGGCCCGCCGGGCGAGCAGTACTTC
. | many | TRBJ1-1 | TRBV4-1 | CASSQGMGNTEAFF | TGCGCCAGCAGCCAAGGCATGGGAAACACTGAAGCTTTCTTT
TRBD1 | many | TRBJ2-7 | TRBV6-1 | CASRESGQFYEQYF | TGTGCCAGCAGGGAATCGGGACAGTTCTACGAGCAGTACTTC
. | many | TRBJ1-1 | TRBV7-9 | CASSLGRGLGGTEAFF | TGTGCCAGCAGCTTAGGTCGCGGCTTGGGGGGCACTGAAGCTTTCTTT
TRBD1 | few | TRBJ1-2 | TRBV20-1 | CSAPGTGDGYTF | TGCAGTGCTCCCGGAACAGGGGACGGCTACACCTTC
TRBD2 | . | TRBJ2-1 | TRBV5-4 | CASSRPSGGVNNEQFF | TGTGCCAGCAGCAGACCTAGCGGGGGCGTCAACAATGAGCAGTTCTTC
TRBD1 | . | TRBJ2-7 | TRBV7-6 | CASSLILGQGGSYEQYF | TGTGCCAGCAGCTTAATCCTGGGACAGGGGGGCTCCTACGAGCAGTACTTC
. | many | TRBJ1-2 | TRBV25-1 | CASSEEVAGYRGYTF | TGTGCCAGCAGTGAAGAGGTCGCAGGGTACCGGGGCTACACCTTC
. | . | TRBJ1-1 | TRBV4-2 | CASSQVTVNTEAFF | TGTGCCAGCAGCCAAGTCACGGTGAACACTGAAGCTTTCTTT